The next 21 T cell receptor beta chains were all read from a single sample in a study of human T cells and chemical hapten exposure. Time point meaning: pre-sensitization, week 0. Noted treatment: therapeutic diphenylcyclopropenone sensitization with weekly scalp DPC. MiXCR, run by TCRdb on the RACE reads, gives a single entry per CDR3 protein. The profile shows approximately 260,000 distinct CDR3 sequences, over 8% of them singletons. The source was whole blood, collected in connection with sensitization to the hapten diphenylcyclopropenone (DPC). The origin of the receptors is a woman in her 40s with alopecia areata. Some clones in this sample may be carry-over from other donors' samples.

CDR3 in amino acids: CASSQPGLPQETQYF. CDR3 bases: TGTGCCAGCAGTCAACCGGGACTACCCCAAGAGACCCAGTACTTC. The J gene is TRBJ2-5, the V gene TRBV6-2 or TRBV6-3; 7 bases fit TRBD2. Germline V gives CDR1 MNHEY, CDR2 SVGEGT. The ends lost 5 bases at V and 1 base at J; junction bases unmatched: 7. The CDR3 has 15 amino acids.

The chain employs TRBV28 and TRBJ2-7; perhaps TRBD2 as D (5 bases). With 2 bases removed from V and 3 bases from J, the gap between germline ends came to 11 bases. Germline-derived CDR1 and CDR2 are MDHEN and SYDVKM. The CDR3 runs to 14 residues. The CDR3 coding sequence is TGTGCCAGCAGTTTAGTAGGGAGAAACTACGAGCAGTACTTC. This encodes CASSLVGRNYEQYF. The whole variable domain, filled in from reference TRBV28 and TRBJ2-7, reads DVKVTQSSRYLVKRTGEKVFLECVQDMDHENMFWYRQDPGLGLRLIYFSYDVKMKEKGDIPEGYSVSREKKERFSLILESASTNQTSMYLCASSLVGRNYEQYFGPGTRLTVT.

This clonotype was observed a few times. The V and J genes are TRBV10-3 and TRBJ2-7; 7 bases are shared with TRBD1. Unmatched junction bases numbered 6, after V lost 7 bases and J lost 3 bases. This CDR3 has 13 amino acids. The germline V gene has CDR1 ENHRY and CDR2 SYGVKD. CDR3 bases: TGTGCCATCAATCCGGACAGGTTCTACGAGCAGTACTTC. It yields the protein CAINPDRFYEQYF.

The chain uses TRBV13 and TRBJ2-2, with 7 positions matching TRBD1. The CDR3 loop spans 16 amino acids. J lost 4 bases, V lost 5 bases, and 10 bases had no gene match. Germline-derived CDR1 and CDR2 are PRHDT and FYEKMQ (reference sequence). The CDR3 DNA reads TGTGCCAGCAGCCTTCGACAGGGCCCCATCACCGGGGAGCTGTTTTTT. This encodes CASSLRQGPITGELFF.

This clonotype has more than one count but fewer than ten. This sequence joins TRBV29-1 and TRBJ1-1; D is uncertain. Trimming shortened V by 3 bases and J by 5 bases, and 13 bases separated the two germline ends. The CDR3 extends over 13 amino acids. The germline CDR1 and CDR2 sequences are SQVTM and ANQGSEA. The CDR3 sequence is CSVERVVETEAFF. The CDR3 DNA reads as TGCAGCGTTGAGAGGGTAGTAGAAACTGAAGCTTTCTTT.

This clonotype was picked up a small number of times. V gene TRBV12-3 or TRBV12-4 combines with J gene TRBJ1-1; 7 bases align to TRBD1. The J segment lost 10 bases and the V segment lost 6 bases, leaving 17 bases of the junction unmatched. This CDR3 comprises 15 residues. The CDR3 sequence: CASSLGGRGWLGAFF. CDR3 nucleotide sequence: TGTGCCAGCAGCCTAGGCGGCAGGGGGTGGTTGGGAGCTTTCTTT.

This clonotype turned up a few times. This chain joins TRBV4-1 and TRBJ1-1; TRBD1 aligns across 7 bases. CDR3 size: 15 residues. Germline loops: CDR1 MGHRA, CDR2 YSYEKL. V gave up 0 bases and J gave up 7 bases; unmatched junction bases: 8. The CDR3 coding sequence is TGCGCCAGCAGCCAAGATGTCGGGACAGTCCTTGAAGCTTTCTTT. As protein: CASSQDVGTVLEAFF.

This clonotype has ten or more counts. V is TRBV10-3 and J is TRBJ2-7; 7 bases align to TRBD1. The V and J ends lost 9 bases and 0 bases, in that order; junction bases with no gene match: 2. Germline loops: CDR1 ENHRY, CDR2 SYGVKD. The CDR3 extends over 12 amino acids. CDR3 in amino acids: CAIQGSSYEQYF. CDR3 bases: TGTGCCATACAGGGGAGCTCCTACGAGCAGTACTTC.

This clonotype was observed a few times. The CDR3 protein is CASSPDRPLFAQLFF. The CDR3 DNA reads TGTGCCAGCAGTCCGGACAGGCCCCTATTCGCTCAGCTGTTTTTT. The chain couples TRBV12-3 or TRBV12-4 to TRBJ2-2; TRBD1 matches 7 bases. The CDR3 is 15 residues long. With 5 bases clipped from V and 12 bases from J, the junction kept 15 bases outside the gene matches.

V is TRBV29-1 and J is TRBJ2-5; 16 bases align to TRBD2. CDR1 and CDR2 (germline): SQVTM, ANQGSEA. Trimming cost V 5 bases and J 2 bases; bases outside gene matches: 5. This CDR3 has 16 residues. CDR3 sequence reads: CSVLGTSGRGQETQYF. The CDR3 bases are TGCAGCGTTCTAGGGACTAGCGGGAGGGGACAAGAGACCCAGTACTTC.

CDR3 in amino acids: CASSPGTAPYEQYF. CDR3 in DNA: TGTGCCAGTAGTCCAGGGACAGCCCCCTACGAGCAGTACTTC. The rearrangement links TRBV19 to TRBJ2-7; 7 bases map to TRBD1. The CDR3 has 14 residues. The V and J ends lost 5 bases and 2 bases, in that order; junction bases with no gene match: 6. CDR1 is LNHDA and CDR2 is SQIVND in the germline V gene (reference sequence).

In this sample, this clonotype turned up many times. The chain recombines TRBV7-2 with TRBJ2-2; D not resolved. Germline V gene sequence: CDR1 SGHTA, CDR2 FQGNSA. Trimming pared 2 bases from V and 8 bases from J, leaving 3 bases between. The CDR3 length is 11 residues. CDR3 nucleotides: TGTGCCAGCAGCTTAAGTGGGGAGCTGTTTTTT. This encodes CASSLSGELFF.

The sample holds a few counts of this clonotype. The chain employs TRBV12-3 or TRBV12-4 and TRBJ2-1, with D perhaps TRBD2 (6 bases). Trimming stripped 6 bases from V and 10 bases from J, with 22 bases between. The CDR3 spans 15 residues. As DNA, the CDR3 is TGTGCCAGCAGCCAACTAGCAGGGATCACGGAAGAGCAGTTCTTC. This encodes CASSQLAGITEEQFF.

This clonotype was counted between two and nine times. This chain's CDR3 is CASSLEVGTNTGELFF. The DNA of the CDR3 is TGCGCCAGCAGCTTGGAAGTGGGCACGAACACCGGGGAGCTGTTTTTT. The chain links TRBV5-1 to TRBJ2-2; D is unresolved. Trimming removed 0 bases from V and 0 bases from J, with 9 bases in between. In germline, CDR1 is SGHRS, CDR2 YFSETQ. The CDR3 has 16 amino acids.

This clonotype turned up a few times. The V call is TRBV7-9, the J call TRBJ2-1, with D possibly TRBD2 on 5 matching bases. The CDR3 length is 15 residues. Germline values: CDR1 SEHNR, CDR2 FQNEAQ (reference sequence). Trimming shortened V by 5 bases and J by 7 bases, and 18 bases separated the two germline ends. Here the CDR3 reads CASSQPIGGLNEQFF. CDR3 in DNA: TGTGCCAGCAGCCAACCTATCGGCGGGCTGAATGAGCAGTTCTTC.

This clonotype was seen once. V and J are TRBV27 and TRBJ1-4, with 9 bases that match TRBD1. Germline CDR1 MNHEY, CDR2 SMNVEV (reference sequence). V gave up 6 bases and J gave up 7 bases; unmatched junction bases: 6. The CDR3 is 14 amino acids. The CDR3 DNA follows: TGTGCCAGCAGACCCGACAGGGGGGGTGAAAAACTGTTTTTT. Its protein product is CASRPDRGGEKLFF.

This clonotype was observed a handful of times. This chain links TRBV28 with TRBJ1-4; the D is unclear. V was trimmed by 4 bases and J by 7 bases, leaving 16 bases between them. Germline V lookup: CDR1 MDHEN, CDR2 SYDVKM. The CDR3 contains 15 residues. This chain's CDR3 is CASSYPRGSGEKLFF. CDR3 DNA: TGTGCCAGCAGTTACCCCCGAGGGAGCGGTGAAAAACTGTTTTTT.

V is TRBV7-9 and J is TRBJ2-1, with 9 nucleotides matching TRBD2. Germline lookup yields CDR1 SEHNR and CDR2 FQNEAQ (reference sequence). CDR3 length: 15 residues. The V gene end was trimmed by 2 bases and the J gene end by 7 bases; junction bases not matched to a gene: 6. CDR3 in DNA: TGTGCCAGCAGCTTACGTAGCGGGAGTTCGAATGAGCAGTTCTTC. Translation gives CASSLRSGSSNEQFF.

This clonotype was counted at least ten times. The gene calls are TRBV27 and TRBJ2-2; unclear D gene. There are 12 residues in the CDR3. From germline, CDR1 is MNHEY and CDR2 SMNVEV (reference sequence). V was trimmed by 5 bases and J by 2 bases, leaving 3 bases between them. The CDR3 spells CASSTNTGELFF. DNA of the CDR3: TGTGCCAGCAGTACAAACACCGGGGAGCTGTTTTTT.

The DNA for the CDR3 is TGTGCCAGCAGCTTTGGACTAGCGGGAGCGGTCGGGGAGCTGTTTTTT. Protein product: CASSFGLAGAVGELFF. The chain has TRBV7-9 and TRBJ2-2; 13 bases are shared with TRBD2. Germline CDR1 SEHNR, CDR2 FQNEAQ (reference sequence). The V and J ends lost 3 bases and 7 bases, in that order; junction bases with no gene match: 5. The length of the CDR3 is 16 residues.

This clonotype was counted ten times or more. The chain joins TRBV12-3 or TRBV12-4 to TRBJ2-7; D possibly corresponds to TRBD2 (5 bases). V lost 5 bases, J lost 3 bases, and 14 bases lay in between. The CDR3 spans 14 residues. The CDR3 DNA is TGTGCCAGCAGTCCCCAGGACTCCAACTACGAGCAGTACTTC. As protein: CASSPQDSNYEQYF.